The present T cell receptor (beta chain) was sequenced within a study of blood T cell repertoires in COVID-19. Germline V CDR1 and CDR2: MNHEY, SVGAGI. Trimming cost V 6 bases and J 6 bases, with 6 bases left between them. This CDR3 contains 11 residues. Some clones are missing from TCRdb's copy, which holds only in-frame ones; the method was immunoSEQ multiplex PCR. In the table there are about 140,000 clones, around 89% of which are singletons. This clone was detected a few times. The sequence came from a human donor with COVID-19, enrolled during active disease. The donor label of this sample is uncertain. The rearrangement links TRBV6-5 to TRBJ1-3; D remains unclear. The material sequenced was peripheral blood. CDR3 amino acids: CASRFLNTIYF. The CDR3 DNA sequence: TGTGCCAGCAGGTTCCTAAACACCATATATTTT.